This is a list of T cell receptor beta chains from one sample in a study of T cell responses to AZD1222 COVID-19 vaccine. TCRdb's table, derived via immunoSEQ multiplex PCR, lists solely in-frame clones and lacks some. The table includes 83,000 or so clones, more than 70% detected once. Sequencing was performed on peripheral blood, taken 28 days after the second AZD1222 dose. Every receptor here comes from an adult who received the AZD1222 COVID-19 vaccine. Each CDR3 is given with its conserved first and last residue. The D gene is left open where the match is weak. The listing skips clone size in some rows; elsewhere it reads once, few, many or a size class.

j_call: TRBJ2-3
d_call: NA
clone_size: NA
v_call: TRBV2
cdr3_aa: CAVGSVFTDTQYF
cdr3_nt: TGTGCTGTGGGGAGCGTGTTCACAGATACGCAGTATTTT

j_call: TRBJ2-2
d_call: NA
clone_size: NA
v_call: TRBV2
cdr3_aa: CASSRETTGTNTGELFF
cdr3_nt: TGTGCCAGCAGCCGGGAAACCACGGGAACTAACACCGGGGAGCTGTTTTTT

j_call: TRBJ2-2
d_call: NA
clone_size: NA
v_call: TRBV9
cdr3_aa: CASSPIPGLGTGELFF
cdr3_nt: TGTGCCAGCAGCCCTATTCCGGGGTTGGGCACCGGGGAGCTGTTTTTT

j_call: TRBJ1-5
d_call: NA
clone_size: NA
v_call: TRBV19
cdr3_aa: CASSLSRSRNQPQHF
cdr3_nt: TGTGCCAGTAGCTTGTCACGGAGTCGGAATCAGCCCCAGCATTTT

j_call: TRBJ1-1
d_call: NA
clone_size: NA
v_call: TRBV3-1/TRBV3-2
cdr3_aa: CASSAGMNTEAFF
cdr3_nt: TGTGCCAGCAGCGCCGGGATGAACACTGAAGCTTTCTTT

j_call: TRBJ2-7
d_call: NA
clone_size: once
v_call: TRBV6-1
cdr3_aa: CASSQDTSYEQYF
cdr3_nt: TGTGCCAGCAGCCAGGACACTTCCTACGAGCAGTACTTC

j_call: TRBJ1-1
d_call: NA
clone_size: NA
v_call: TRBV10-3
cdr3_aa: CAISELRGLEDEAFF
cdr3_nt: TGTGCCATCAGTGAACTCCGAGGATTAGAGGATGAAGCTTTCTTT

j_call: TRBJ2-5
d_call: NA
clone_size: NA
v_call: TRBV2
cdr3_aa: CASSEWGHETQYF
cdr3_nt: TGTGCCAGCAGTGAATGGGGGCATGAGACCCAGTACTTC

j_call: TRBJ1-1
d_call: NA
clone_size: once
v_call: TRBV19
cdr3_aa: CASSLASLNTEAFF
cdr3_nt: TGTGCCAGTAGTCTCGCCAGCTTAAACACTGAAGCTTTCTTT

j_call: TRBJ1-1
d_call: NA
clone_size: few
v_call: TRBV6-4
cdr3_aa: CASSRDVNTEAFF
cdr3_nt: TGTGCCAGCAGCAGGGACGTGAACACTGAAGCTTTCTTT

j_call: TRBJ1-1
d_call: NA
clone_size: once
v_call: TRBV5-5
cdr3_aa: CASSPRQAMNTEAFF
cdr3_nt: TGTGCCAGCAGCCCCAGACAAGCCATGAACACTGAAGCTTTCTTT

j_call: TRBJ2-3
d_call: NA
clone_size: NA
v_call: TRBV10-3
cdr3_aa: CATPSSLSTLTLRTDTQYF
cdr3_nt: TGTGCCACGCCCTCCAGCCTCTCGACTCTCACTCTACGCACAGATACGCAGTATTTT

j_call: TRBJ2-2
d_call: TRBD2
clone_size: NA
v_call: TRBV4-1
cdr3_aa: CASSGLAGLTTNTGELFF
cdr3_nt: TGCGCCAGCAGCGGCCTAGCGGGACTAACCACGAACACCGGGGAGCTGTTTTTT

j_call: TRBJ2-7
d_call: NA
clone_size: NA
v_call: TRBV3-1/TRBV3-2
cdr3_aa: CASSQDPQSYEQYF
cdr3_nt: TGTGCCAGCAGCCAAGATCCGCAGTCCTACGAGCAGTACTTC

j_call: TRBJ2-7
d_call: NA
clone_size: once
v_call: TRBV29-1
cdr3_aa: CSAADSYEQYF
cdr3_nt: TGCAGCGCCGCGGACAGCTACGAGCAGTACTTC

j_call: TRBJ1-3
d_call: NA
clone_size: few
v_call: TRBV21-1
cdr3_aa: CASSGPIDRERTGNTIYF
cdr3_nt: TGTGCCAGCAGCGGTCCCATTGACAGGGAACGTACTGGAAACACCATATATTTT

j_call: TRBJ2-1
d_call: TRBD2
clone_size: NA
v_call: TRBV18
cdr3_aa: CASSPGLAENEQFF
cdr3_nt: TGTGCCAGCTCACCGGGACTAGCCGAAAATGAGCAGTTCTTC

j_call: TRBJ2-1
d_call: TRBD2
clone_size: NA
v_call: TRBV14
cdr3_aa: CASSQGALAGGVTYNEQFF
cdr3_nt: TGTGCCAGCAGCCAAGGGGCACTAGCGGGAGGAGTTACCTACAATGAGCAGTTCTTC

j_call: TRBJ2-1
d_call: TRBD1
clone_size: NA
v_call: TRBV29-1
cdr3_aa: CSAGQGPPGEQFF
cdr3_nt: TGCAGCGCTGGACAGGGGCCCCCGGGTGAGCAGTTCTTC

j_call: TRBJ1-5
d_call: TRBD1
clone_size: NA
v_call: TRBV19
cdr3_aa: CASSTTGTGANQPQHF
cdr3_nt: TGTGCCAGTAGTACGACCGGGACAGGGGCTAATCAGCCCCAGCATTTT

j_call: TRBJ2-1
d_call: NA
clone_size: once
v_call: TRBV5-5
cdr3_aa: CASSLMAGGANEQFF
cdr3_nt: TGTGCCAGCAGCTTGATGGCAGGGGGGGCCAATGAGCAGTTCTTC

j_call: TRBJ1-5
d_call: NA
clone_size: NA
v_call: TRBV28
cdr3_aa: CASSRTRSNQPQHF
cdr3_nt: TGTGCCAGCAGTCGCACCCGTAGCAATCAGCCCCAGCATTTT

j_call: TRBJ2-1
d_call: TRBD1
clone_size: NA
v_call: TRBV6-1
cdr3_aa: CASSDDRGPYNEQFF
cdr3_nt: TGTGCCAGCAGTGACGACAGGGGCCCCTACAATGAGCAGTTCTTC

j_call: TRBJ2-1
d_call: TRBD2
clone_size: NA
v_call: TRBV29-1
cdr3_aa: CSLLTSGRALNNEQFF
cdr3_nt: TGCAGCTTACTAACTAGCGGGAGGGCCCTTAACAATGAGCAGTTCTTC

j_call: TRBJ2-7
d_call: TRBD1
clone_size: few
v_call: TRBV18
cdr3_aa: CASSPGTAYEQYF
cdr3_nt: TGTGCCAGCTCACCCGGGACAGCCTACGAGCAGTACTTC

j_call: TRBJ2-2
d_call: NA
clone_size: NA
v_call: TRBV2
cdr3_aa: CASSEWGGENTGELFF
cdr3_nt: TGTGCCAGCAGTGAATGGGGCGGGGAGAACACCGGGGAGCTGTTTTTT

j_call: TRBJ2-3
d_call: TRBD2
clone_size: NA
v_call: TRBV11-3
cdr3_aa: CASSLGPSGIGTDTQYF
cdr3_nt: TGTGCCAGCAGCTTAGGCCCTAGCGGGATAGGGACAGATACGCAGTATTTT

j_call: TRBJ2-7
d_call: NA
clone_size: few
v_call: TRBV7-9
cdr3_aa: CASSLGGGLNYEQYF
cdr3_nt: TGTGCCAGCAGCTTAGGAGGCGGGCTCAACTACGAGCAGTACTTC

j_call: TRBJ1-2
d_call: NA
clone_size: NA
v_call: TRBV5-4
cdr3_aa: CASSKVNYGYTF
cdr3_nt: TGTGCCAGCAGCAAGGTAAACTATGGCTACACCTTC

j_call: TRBJ2-1
d_call: NA
clone_size: NA
v_call: TRBV30
cdr3_aa: CAWSVASLDEQFF
cdr3_nt: TGTGCCTGGAGTGTAGCTAGTCTCGATGAGCAGTTCTTC

j_call: TRBJ1-1
d_call: TRBD1
clone_size: NA
v_call: TRBV15
cdr3_aa: CATSSDRDLDTEAFF
cdr3_nt: TGTGCCACCAGCTCCGACAGGGATCTGGACACTGAAGCTTTCTTT

j_call: TRBJ1-2
d_call: NA
clone_size: NA
v_call: TRBV5-1
cdr3_aa: CASSSTGTPSNDGYTF
cdr3_nt: TGCGCCAGCAGCTCTACCGGGACACCTTCCAATGATGGCTACACCTTC

j_call: TRBJ1-1
d_call: NA
clone_size: NA
v_call: TRBV18
cdr3_aa: CASSRQANTEAFF
cdr3_nt: TGTGCCAGCTCCAGACAGGCTAACACTGAAGCTTTCTTT

j_call: TRBJ2-3
d_call: TRBD2
clone_size: NA
v_call: TRBV2
cdr3_aa: CASSDRTGGSTDTQYF
cdr3_nt: TGTGCCAGCAGTGACCGAACGGGAGGTAGCACAGATACGCAGTATTTT

j_call: TRBJ1-4
d_call: NA
clone_size: NA
v_call: TRBV11-2
cdr3_aa: CASSLVAGVNEKLFF
cdr3_nt: TGTGCCAGCAGCTTAGTCGCCGGAGTTAATGAAAAACTGTTTTTT

j_call: TRBJ1-2
d_call: NA
clone_size: NA
v_call: TRBV30
cdr3_aa: CAWSTPGGFYGYTF
cdr3_nt: TGTGCCTGGAGCACTCCTGGGGGGTTCTATGGCTACACCTTC

j_call: TRBJ2-3
d_call: NA
clone_size: NA
v_call: TRBV2
cdr3_aa: CASIQRASTDTQYF
cdr3_nt: TGTGCCAGCATTCAGAGGGCTAGCACAGATACGCAGTATTTT

j_call: TRBJ2-5
d_call: TRBD2
clone_size: NA
v_call: TRBV10-3
cdr3_aa: CAISELARETQYF
cdr3_nt: TGTGCCATCAGTGAACTAGCGAGGGAGACCCAGTACTTC

j_call: TRBJ2-1
d_call: NA
clone_size: NA
v_call: TRBV15
cdr3_aa: CATRSVHRVGFNEQFF
cdr3_nt: TGTGCCACCAGGTCCGTCCACAGGGTAGGCTTCAATGAGCAGTTCTTC

j_call: TRBJ1-2
d_call: NA
clone_size: NA
v_call: TRBV27
cdr3_aa: CASGFNTNYGYTF
cdr3_nt: TGTGCCAGCGGATTTAACACTAACTATGGCTACACCTTC

j_call: TRBJ2-1
d_call: TRBD2
clone_size: NA
v_call: TRBV7-2
cdr3_aa: CASSKRTSGYNEQFF
cdr3_nt: TGTGCCAGCAGCAAGCGGACTAGCGGCTACAATGAGCAGTTCTTC

j_call: TRBJ1-1
d_call: NA
clone_size: NA
v_call: TRBV18
cdr3_aa: CASSQANTEAFF
cdr3_nt: TGTGCCAGCTCACAGGCGAACACTGAAGCTTTCTTT

j_call: TRBJ1-1
d_call: NA
clone_size: once
v_call: TRBV7-2
cdr3_aa: CASSLEISEFRLTEAFF
cdr3_nt: TGTGCCAGCAGCTTAGAGATCAGCGAATTTCGACTTACTGAAGCTTTCTTT

j_call: TRBJ2-7
d_call: TRBD1
clone_size: NA
v_call: TRBV18
cdr3_aa: CASSRTQTGVTYEQYF
cdr3_nt: TGTGCCAGCTCACGAACCCAGACAGGGGTAACCTACGAGCAGTACTTC

j_call: TRBJ1-2
d_call: TRBD1
clone_size: NA
v_call: TRBV18
cdr3_aa: CASSPKDRGHTQHMANYGYTF
cdr3_nt: TGTGCCAGCTCACCAAAAGACAGGGGGCACACACAGCACATGGCTAACTATGGCTACACCTTC

j_call: TRBJ2-4
d_call: NA
clone_size: NA
v_call: TRBV24-1
cdr3_aa: CATSSGVTAKNIQYF
cdr3_nt: TGTGCCACCAGTTCAGGGGTCACTGCCAAAAACATTCAGTACTTC

j_call: TRBJ1-2
d_call: NA
clone_size: NA
v_call: TRBV6-4
cdr3_aa: CASSDSEGGGYTF
cdr3_nt: TGTGCCAGCAGTGACTCTGAGGGGGGTGGCTACACCTTC

j_call: TRBJ1-4
d_call: TRBD1
clone_size: NA
v_call: TRBV4-3
cdr3_aa: CASSPYRGATNEKLFF
cdr3_nt: TGCGCCAGCAGCCCTTACAGGGGGGCAACTAATGAAAAACTGTTTTTT

j_call: TRBJ1-5
d_call: NA
clone_size: NA
v_call: TRBV7-4
cdr3_aa: CASIKLQGQPQHF
cdr3_nt: TGCGCCAGCATCAAACTCCAGGGACAGCCCCAGCATTTT

j_call: TRBJ2-7
d_call: TRBD2
clone_size: NA
v_call: TRBV11-2
cdr3_aa: CASSLGRDRLAREQYF
cdr3_nt: TGTGCCAGCAGCTTAGGGAGGGACCGACTAGCACGGGAGCAGTACTTC

j_call: TRBJ1-2
d_call: NA
clone_size: NA
v_call: TRBV7-9
cdr3_aa: CASSPDTYGYTF
cdr3_nt: TGTGCCAGCAGCCCCGACACTTATGGCTACACCTTC

j_call: TRBJ1-5
d_call: NA
clone_size: NA
v_call: TRBV6-5
cdr3_aa: CAPGNSNQPQHF
cdr3_nt: TGTGCCCCCGGGAATAGCAATCAGCCCCAGCATTTT

j_call: TRBJ1-6
d_call: TRBD1
clone_size: NA
v_call: TRBV11-1
cdr3_aa: CASSLFGTGNSPLHF
cdr3_nt: TGTGCCAGCAGCTTATTCGGGACAGGGAACTCACCCCTCCACTTT